Sequencing of this TCR beta chain was carried out in a study of T cells in Graves' hyperthyroidism and ophthalmopathy. Study summary: Blood from the periphery was taken at initial diagnosis, before any treatment.

In the ophthalmopathy cohort, Clinical Activity Score was at least 3, NOSPECS grade at least 4, and duration under 3 months. What was amplified from RNA transcripts were TCR beta CDR3 regions. During a first-round RT-PCR of the TCR CDR3, the HTBI primer set was used. In TCRdb, the multiplex PCR reads were re-called with MiXCR into one record per CDR3 protein. This table holds hundreds of thousands of distinct CDR3 sequences, roughly 14% found once. This clonotype was recorded many times. The germline gene is not matched at one end of the junction; a read error may be the cause. CDR1 is SNHLY, CDR2 FYNNEI, per germline. The CDR3 contains 14 residues.

Sequences were obtained from blood. V gene TRBV2 combines with J gene TRBJ2-7; 7 nucleotides agree with TRBD1. The TCR sequence derives from a woman in her thirties or forties with Graves' ophthalmopathy. The CDR3 loop reads CASSDWGRQGAAHF. The CDR3 DNA reads as TGTGCCAGCAGTGATTGGGGGAGACAGGGAGCTGCCCATTTC. The variable domain in full, with the rest retrieved from reference TRBV2 and TRBJ2-7, is EPEVTQTPSHQVTQMGQEVILRCVPISNHLYFYWYRQILGQKVEFLVSFYNNEISEKSEIFDDQFSVERPDGSNFTLKIRSTKLEDSAMYFCASSDWGRQGAAHFGPGTRLTVT.